This T cell receptor (beta chain) was sequenced for a study of T-cell memory formation after mild COVID-19. TCRdb passed the 5' RACE reads through MiXCR, listing each CDR3 protein once. The sample includes about 49,000 distinct CDR3 sequences, 7.3% of them seen just once. There are many counts of this clonotype. The CDR3 is made up of 14 amino acids. Looked up from germline, CDR1 is SGHRS and CDR2 is YFSETQ. V was pared by 0 bases and J by 3 bases, with 8 bases between. The receptor was isolated from a man aged 18 to 30 who had mild COVID-19 (a few samples of this study predate the infection). Cell type and time point are not known. The chain recombines TRBV5-1 with TRBJ2-3, with unresolved D. The sequenced sample was PBMCs or a T cell subset sorted from them (not recorded which). The DNA of the CDR3 is TGCGCCAGCAGCTTGGGCGGCGATACAGATACGCAGTATTTT. Encoded protein: CASSLGGDTDTQYF. Looking up the rest from reference TRBV5-1 and TRBJ2-3 gives the full variable domain: KAGVTQTPRYLIKTRGQQVTLSCSPISGHRSVSWYQQTPGQGLQFLFEYFSETQRNKGNFPGRFSGRQFSNSRSEMNVSTLELGDSALYLCASSLGGDTDTQYFGPGTRLTVL.